The clone carrying this T cell receptor (beta chain) was detected a few times. This entry belongs to a study of identical twins. Everyone who gave samples was a healthy Caucasian. The germline V gene has CDR1 LGHDT and CDR2 YNNKEL (reference sequence). V lost 3 bases and J 7 bases, leaving 12 bases between the germline ends. The CDR3 contains 14 residues. TCRdb reprocessed the 5' RACE reads via MiXCR and lists one record per CDR3 protein. The table lists around 530,000 distinct CDR3 sequences, around 15% of them singletons. This same sample was also taken into another study, of yellow fever vaccine responses in identical twins.

The receptor was derived from a woman between 18 and 30 years old in good health. V gene TRBV3-1 combines with J gene TRBJ2-2; D might be TRBD1 (5 bases). Sequenced material: CD4+ T cells sorted from blood. The CDR3 is CASSHFQGSGELFF. The CDR3 coding sequence is TGTGCCAGCAGCCACTTTCAGGGTAGCGGGGAGCTGTTTTTT. The full variable domain, rest sourced from reference TRBV3-1 and TRBJ2-2, is DTAVSQTPKYLVTQMGNDKSIKCEQNLGHDTMYWYKQDSKKFLKIMFSYNNKELIINETVPNRFSPKSPDKAHLNLHINSLELGDSAVYFCASSHFQGSGELFFGEGSRLTVL.